The rows below give T cell receptor beta chains drawn from one sample of a study of spatial heterogeneity in lung cancer. Via MiXCR, TCRdb re-called the 5' RACE reads, giving one row per CDR3 protein. The table includes approximately 52,000 distinct CDR3 sequences, roughly 5% detected once. This material consisted of PBMCs, taken at surgery. Source of these receptors: a male donor with early-stage non-small cell lung cancer. The CDR3 runs from the conserved cysteine through the conserved F or W. A D gene is named only where the DNA matches it firmly. Only part of the rows carry a size: once, few, many, or a class if the clone is expanded.

v_gene	d_gene	abundance	j_gene	CDR3aa	CDR3nt
TRBV5-1	TRBD1	many	TRBJ1-2	CASSLNRGQDGYTF	TGCGCCAGCAGCTTAAACAGGGGGCAAGATGGCTACACCTTC
TRBV20-1	-	-	TRBJ2-7	CSAKGQRSSYEQYF	TGCAGTGCTAAAGGACAGAGGAGCTCCTACGAGCAGTACTTC
TRBV10-3	-	-	TRBJ2-3	CAISTPGPQGYTQYF	TGTGCCATCAGCACCCCGGGACCCCAAGGATATACGCAGTATTTT
TRBV27	-	few	TRBJ2-3	CASIQQTGARDTQYF	TGTGCCAGCATCCAGCAGACAGGTGCGAGGGATACGCAGTATTTT
TRBV12-3/TRBV12-4	-	few	TRBJ2-7	CASRSNRFREQYF	TGTGCCAGCAGATCAAATAGATTCCGCGAGCAGTACTTC
TRBV18	-	many	TRBJ1-6	CASSPTGSYNSPLHF	TGTGCCAGCTCACCAACGGGCTCCTATAATTCACCCCTCCACTTT
TRBV5-1	-	many	TRBJ2-1	CASSLDRAGHNEQFF	TGCGCCAGCAGCTTGGACAGGGCAGGGCACAATGAGCAGTTCTTC
TRBV12-3/TRBV12-4	-	many	TRBJ2-2	CASSFGGRTGELFF	TGTGCCAGCAGTTTTGGTGGACGCACCGGGGAGCTGTTTTTT
TRBV4-2	TRBD2	-	TRBJ2-5	CASSLASGRSRETQYF	TGTGCCAGCAGCCTCGCTAGCGGGAGGAGTCGGGAGACCCAGTACTTC
TRBV28	TRBD1	many	TRBJ2-7	CASSFGTEGYEQYF	TGTGCCAGCAGTTTCGGGACAGAGGGCTACGAGCAGTACTTC
TRBV28	TRBD2	many	TRBJ2-5	CASSSTSGKETQYF	TGTGCCAGCAGTTCGACTAGCGGGAAGGAGACCCAGTACTTC
TRBV20-1	TRBD2	-	TRBJ2-1	CSARTSGRVYNEQFF	TGCAGTGCTCGGACTAGCGGGAGAGTCTACAATGAGCAGTTCTTC
TRBV20-1	TRBD2	many	TRBJ2-7	CSARAGGRSYEQYF	TGCAGTGCTAGAGCGGGGGGTAGGTCCTACGAGCAGTACTTC
TRBV27	TRBD1	-	TRBJ2-7	CASSFTQGFYEQYF	TGTGCCAGCAGTTTCACACAGGGGTTCTACGAGCAGTACTTC
TRBV5-1	TRBD1	many	TRBJ2-5	CASSLAVYAGGETQYF	TGCGCCAGCAGCTTGGCTGTCTATGCAGGGGGAGAGACCCAGTACTTC
TRBV27	-	-	TRBJ2-3	CASSFEAGEDTQYF	TGTGCCAGCAGTTTTGAGGCAGGGGAAGATACGCAGTATTTT
TRBV9	-	many	TRBJ1-2	CASTPGNGRANWYGYTF	TGTGCCAGCACCCCGGGAAATGGCAGGGCGAACTGGTATGGCTACACCTTC
TRBV7-2	-	few	TRBJ2-1	CASSAYPSYNEQFF	TGTGCCAGCAGTGCTTATCCATCCTACAATGAGCAGTTCTTC
TRBV4-1	TRBD2	many	TRBJ2-1	CASSQELAGVYNEQFF	TGCGCCAGCAGCCAAGAACTAGCGGGCGTCTACAATGAGCAGTTCTTC
TRBV5-1	-	many	TRBJ2-7	CASSAQDRFIGEQYF	TGCGCCAGCAGCGCCCAGGACAGATTTATCGGCGAGCAGTACTTC
TRBV9	-	many	TRBJ2-7	CASSAKGGMNYEQYF	TGTGCCAGCAGCGCCAAAGGAGGGATGAACTACGAGCAGTACTTC
TRBV4-3	TRBD2	-	TRBJ2-3	CASRRELAGVTQYF	TGCGCCAGCAGAAGGGAACTAGCGGGGGTTACGCAGTATTTT